These 26 T cell receptor beta chains were sequenced from one sample in a study of response to subunit inactivated influenza vaccine. TCRdb reanalysed the RT-PCR reads using MiXCR and keeps one entry per CDR3 protein. The table has some 640,000 distinct CDR3 sequences, about 14% seen once. The sample was PBMCs from blood, taken around two weeks before vaccination. The receptors were sampled from a man aged 50 to 60 who received an inactivated influenza vaccine.

V gene TRBV2 combines with J gene TRBJ1-4; D might be TRBD1 (5 bases). The V gene lost 6 bases and the J gene lost 1 base, with 15 bases spanning the gap. Germline values: CDR1 SNHLY, CDR2 FYNNEI. The CDR3 extends over 16 amino acids. CDR3 region: CASSGAGRGTNEKLFF. The CDR3 bases are TGTGCCAGCAGCGGAGCAGGGCGAGGAACTAATGAAAAACTGTTTTTT.

The chain employs TRBV9 and TRBJ2-5; D possibly corresponds to TRBD2 (5 bases). This CDR3 is 15 amino acids long. The germline V gene encodes CDR1 SGDLS and CDR2 YYNGEE. V shed 0 bases and J shed 5 bases, with 14 bases lying between them. CDR3 loop: CASSVGLASTETQYF. The CDR3 DNA reads as TGTGCCAGCAGCGTAGGGCTAGCTTCCACCGAGACCCAGTACTTC.

This chain uses TRBV9 with TRBJ2-5; perhaps TRBD2 as D (6 bases). This CDR3 has 15 residues. The germline V gene encodes CDR1 SGDLS and CDR2 YYNGEE. The V end was cut by 6 bases, the J end by 4 bases, with 19 bases between. CDR3 bases: TGTGCCAGCACCTCCTCTAGGGAGGCCGTAGAGACCCAGTACTTC. It translates to CASTSSREAVETQYF.

The chain employs TRBV28 and TRBJ1-1; D ambiguous. Per germline, CDR1 MDHEN and CDR2 SYDVKM. This CDR3 has 14 amino acids. V lost 5 bases and J 6 bases, leaving 16 bases between the germline ends. The CDR3 loop is CASSPTRYLAEAFF. The DNA of the CDR3 is TGTGCCAGCAGTCCCACAAGGTATTTGGCTGAAGCTTTCTTT. The variable domain in full, with the rest retrieved from reference TRBV28 and TRBJ1-1, is DVKVTQSSRYLVKRTGEKVFLECVQDMDHENMFWYRQDPGLGLRLIYFSYDVKMKEKGDIPEGYSVSREKKERFSLILESASTNQTSMYLCASSPTRYLAEAFFGQGTRLTVV.

The chain links TRBV7-8 to TRBJ1-5, with D perhaps TRBD1 (5 bases). This CDR3 has 15 amino acids. The V end was cut by 0 bases, the J end by 3 bases, with 9 bases between. Per the germline V gene, CDR1 is SGHVS and CDR2 is FQNEAQ. The CDR3 loop reads CASSLATEVNQPQHF. The CDR3 bases are TGTGCCAGCAGCTTAGCGACAGAAGTCAATCAGCCCCAGCATTTT.

This rearrangement joins TRBV27 to TRBJ2-2; TRBD1 matches at 7 bases. The CDR3 extends over 16 amino acids. Germline loops: CDR1 MNHEY, CDR2 SMNVEV (reference sequence). V gave up 6 bases and J gave up 2 bases; unmatched junction bases: 9. CDR3 amino acids: CASSRQGRINTGELFF. DNA of the CDR3: TGTGCCAGCAGCCGACAGGGCCGAATAAACACCGGGGAGCTGTTTTTT.

This clonotype was picked up many times. V and J are TRBV20-1 and TRBJ2-7; 8 nucleotides align to TRBD1. The CDR3 loop spans 21 amino acids. With 3 bases clipped from V and 3 bases from J, the junction kept 28 bases outside the gene matches. Germline CDR1 reads DFQATT; CDR2 reads SNEGSKA (reference sequence). CDR3 loop: CSASVTGQGFSEAFLHYEQYF. CDR3 DNA: TGCAGTGCTAGCGTGACAGGACAGGGTTTTTCGGAGGCCTTTCTACACTACGAGCAGTACTTC.

This clonotype was found a few times. The chain couples TRBV10-3 to TRBJ2-7; TRBD2 agrees at 8 bases. With 6 bases clipped from V and 5 bases from J, the junction kept 15 bases outside the gene matches. Germline CDR1 ENHRY, CDR2 SYGVKD. The CDR3 totals 16 residues. In DNA form, the CDR3 reads TGTGCCATCAGAGACGATATAGCGGGAAAGTCGGACGAGCAGTACTTC. The encoded protein is CAIRDDIAGKSDEQYF.

V usage is TRBV10-3 and J usage is TRBJ1-4; no firm D call. Trimming cost V 3 bases and J 0 bases, with 11 bases left between them. Germline CDR1 is ENHRY and CDR2 is SYGVKD. This CDR3 has 16 residues. The CDR3 is CAISEAGTATNEKLFF. CDR3 bases: TGTGCCATCAGTGAAGCGGGAACGGCAACTAATGAAAAACTGTTTTTT.

This clonotype has only a few counts. V and J are TRBV12-3 or TRBV12-4 and TRBJ1-2, with D hard to call. The CDR3 sequence is 13 residues long. V lost 7 bases to trimming and J lost 7 bases, with 16 bases between them. CDR3 in DNA: TGTGCCAGCACTCAAATACGCCTGGGTGGCTACACCTTC. This translates into CASTQIRLGGYTF.

At least ten counts were recorded for this clonotype. CDR3 in DNA: TGTGCCAGCAGTGGGAGACAGACGAACACCGGGGAGCTGTTTTTT. It codes for CASSGRQTNTGELFF. The chain combines TRBV27 with TRBJ2-2; D may be TRBD1 or TRBD2 (5 bases each). V was shortened by 5 bases and J by 0 bases, with 10 bases between the two germline ends. The V gene's germline CDR1 is MNHEY and CDR2 SMNVEV (reference sequence). This CDR3 spans 15 amino acids.

This clonotype has more than one count but fewer than ten. The chain links TRBV5-1 to TRBJ2-2; D is uncertain. CDR1 and CDR2 (germline): SGHRS, YFSETQ. The CDR3 runs to 13 residues. V lost 1 base to trimming and J lost 5 bases, with 6 bases between them. CDR3 bases: TGCGCCAGCAGCTTGTCACAGACCGGGGAGCTGTTTTTT. Its protein is CASSLSQTGELFF.

This clonotype has only a few counts. The rearrangement uses TRBV4-1 and TRBJ2-6; no definite D call. The CDR3 has 13 amino acids. Trimming took off 2 bases at V and 6 bases at J, with 5 bases between the two ends. The V gene's germline CDR1 is MGHRA and CDR2 YSYEKL. This CDR3 reads CASSQLVANVLTF. In DNA, the CDR3 is TGCGCCAGCAGCCAATTGGTGGCCAACGTCCTGACTTTC.

This clonotype was seen a handful of times. The chain links TRBV7-2 to TRBJ2-7; possible D gene TRBD2, 6 bases. Trimming took 5 bases from V and 1 from J, leaving 18 bases between them. Germline lookup yields CDR1 SGHTA and CDR2 FQGNSA. This CDR3 has 16 residues. CDR3: CASSTYLGGASYEQYF. The CDR3 region has the DNA TGTGCCAGCAGCACCTATTTAGGCGGGGCATCCTACGAGCAGTACTTC.

This clonotype was counted many times. The chain joins TRBV28 to TRBJ2-1; TRBD2 matches at 12 bases. The CDR3 sequence is 16 residues long. CDR1 is MDHEN, CDR2 SYDVKM, per germline. Germline trimming cut 5 bases from V and 7 bases from J; bases unmatched to any gene: 9. CDR3 nucleotides: TGTGCCAGCAGTCTAGACCTAGCGGGAGGGAGGAATGAGCAGTTCTTC. Its protein is CASSLDLAGGRNEQFF.

This chain links TRBV20-1 with TRBJ2-7, with a tentative D call TRBD2 (8 bases). The germline gives CDR1 DFQATT, CDR2 SNEGSKA (reference sequence). CDR3 length equals 15 residues. Trimming cost V 6 bases and J 0 bases, with 18 bases left between them. CDR3 in amino acids: CSAGGGTVSSYEQYF. As DNA, the CDR3 is TGCAGTGCCGGGGGGGGGACAGTGAGCTCCTACGAGCAGTACTTC.

The chain joins TRBV30 to TRBJ2-1; TRBD1 matches at 7 bases. The length of the CDR3 is 13 residues. V lost 4 bases to trimming and J lost 8 bases; unmatched junction nucleotides: 8. Germline CDR1 is GTSNPN and CDR2 is SVGIG (reference sequence). The CDR3 spells CAWNRQGPHEQFF. In DNA form, the CDR3 reads TGTGCCTGGAATCGACAGGGTCCCCATGAGCAGTTCTTC.

This clonotype occurred a few times. The J gene is TRBJ2-2, the V gene TRBV5-8; a possible D gene is TRBD1 (7 bases). Trimming took 3 bases from V and 13 from J, leaving 22 bases between them. The CDR3 contains 15 residues. Per germline, CDR1 SGHTS and CDR2 YDEGEE. CDR3 sequence: CASSWDRARARGLFF. The CDR3 nucleotides read TGTGCCAGCAGCTGGGACAGAGCCAGGGCGCGGGGGCTGTTTTTT.

This clonotype was seen only a few times. V is TRBV28 and J is TRBJ1-6; D possibly corresponds to TRBD1 (5 bases). The CDR3 spans 13 residues. The germline V gene encodes CDR1 MDHEN and CDR2 SYDVKM. V gave up 10 bases and J gave up 8 bases, with 15 bases separating them. The CDR3 protein is CATNGGSDSPLHF. CDR3 coding DNA: TGTGCCACCAACGGGGGTTCGGATTCACCCCTCCACTTT. Full variable domain (outside the CDR3, taken from reference TRBV28 and TRBJ1-6): DVKVTQSSRYLVKRTGEKVFLECVQDMDHENMFWYRQDPGLGLRLIYFSYDVKMKEKGDIPEGYSVSREKKERFSLILESASTNQTSMYLCATNGGSDSPLHFGNGTRLTVT.

A few counts support this clonotype. The J gene is TRBJ2-2, the V gene TRBV7-2; D unresolved. CDR1 is SGHTA, CDR2 FQGNSA, per germline. The germline V and J ends were trimmed by 4 bases and 1 base, with 10 bases remaining between them. CDR3 length: 15 amino acids. The CDR3 spells CASSSFLMNTGELFF. The CDR3 DNA sequence: TGTGCCAGCAGCTCCTTCCTGATGAACACCGGGGAGCTGTTTTTT.

The rearrangement uses TRBV5-1 and TRBJ1-1; 8 bases agree with TRBD1. CDR1 and CDR2 (germline): SGHRS, YFSETQ. CDR3 length equals 15 residues. V lost 4 bases to trimming and J lost 1 base; unmatched junction nucleotides: 6. In DNA, the CDR3 is TGCGCCAGCAGCCCATCCCAGGGGGCGAACACTGAAGCTTTCTTT. Translated, it gives CASSPSQGANTEAFF. Complete variable domain (other parts from reference TRBV5-1 and TRBJ1-1): KAGVTQTPRYLIKTRGQQVTLSCSPISGHRSVSWYQQTPGQGLQFLFEYFSETQRNKGNFPGRFSGRQFSNSRSEMNVSTLELGDSALYLCASSPSQGANTEAFFGQGTRLTVV.

This clonotype was seen a handful of times. This chain connects TRBV5-1 to TRBJ2-7, with D possibly being TRBD1 (6 bases). The CDR3 has 14 amino acids. CDR1 is SGHRS and CDR2 is YFSETQ in the germline V gene. Trimming took off 4 bases at V and 6 bases at J, with 17 bases between the two ends. CDR3: CASSSGQPRTEQYF. CDR3 nucleotide sequence: TGCGCCAGCAGCAGCGGACAGCCGCGAACCGAGCAGTACTTC.

In this sample, this clonotype turned up many times. The gene calls are TRBV6-1 and TRBJ1-5; tentative D call: TRBD1 (5 bases). Germline V CDR1 and CDR2: MNHNS, SASEGT. V was cut by 5 bases and J by 0 bases, with 11 bases left in between. The CDR3 contains 15 residues. CDR3 DNA sequence: TGTGCCAGCAGTCCCGGGGCCTATAGCAATCAGCCCCAGCATTTT. It translates to CASSPGAYSNQPQHF.

This clonotype has a count of ten or more. This chain joins TRBV12-3 or TRBV12-4 and TRBJ2-1, with 8 positions matching TRBD1. The V and J ends lost 0 bases and 3 bases, in that order; junction bases with no gene match: 4. CDR3 length equals 16 residues. The CDR3 nucleotides are TGTGCCAGCAGTTTAGCACAGGGGGTCCTCTACAATGAGCAGTTCTTC. Protein: CASSLAQGVLYNEQFF.

The rearrangement uses TRBV10-3 and TRBJ2-7; 8 nucleotides match TRBD1. J lost 5 bases, V lost 3 bases, and 9 bases had no gene match. This CDR3 has 15 amino acids. CDR1 is ENHRY, CDR2 SYGVKD, per germline. In DNA form, the CDR3 reads TGTGCCATCAGTGACTTGGACAGGGAAGGTGACGAGCAGTACTTC. Protein product: CAISDLDREGDEQYF.

This clonotype was detected only a few times. J is TRBJ2-1 and V is TRBV29-1; possible D gene TRBD2, 5 bases. V was pared by 2 bases and J by 5 bases, with 13 bases between. The CDR3 is 14 amino acids. CDR1 is SQVTM, CDR2 ANQGSEA, per germline. DNA of the CDR3: TGCAGCGTTGAAAGGTACGGGCGGGACAATGAGCAGTTCTTC. Protein sequence: CSVERYGRDNEQFF.